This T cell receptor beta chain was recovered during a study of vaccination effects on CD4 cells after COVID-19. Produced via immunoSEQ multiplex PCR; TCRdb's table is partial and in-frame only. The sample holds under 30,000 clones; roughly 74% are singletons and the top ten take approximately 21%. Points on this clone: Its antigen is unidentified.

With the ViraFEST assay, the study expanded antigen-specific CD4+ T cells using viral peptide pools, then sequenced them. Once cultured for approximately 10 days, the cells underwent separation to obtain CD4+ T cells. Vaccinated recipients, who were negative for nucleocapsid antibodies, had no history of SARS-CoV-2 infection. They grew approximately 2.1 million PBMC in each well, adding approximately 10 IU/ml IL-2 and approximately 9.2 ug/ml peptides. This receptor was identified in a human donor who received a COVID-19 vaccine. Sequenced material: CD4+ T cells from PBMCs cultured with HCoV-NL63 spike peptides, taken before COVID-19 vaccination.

The CDR3 loop reads CASSSRLPGLGGSGNEQFF. CDR3 in DNA: TGTGCCAGCAGCTCCCGCCTCCCCGGTTTGGGCGGGAGTGGCAATGAGCAGTTCTTC. The chain recombines TRBV11-2 with TRBJ2-1, with TRBD2 matching 7 bases. The V gene end was trimmed by 4 bases and the J gene end by 6 bases; junction bases not matched to a gene: 21. Per germline, CDR1 SGHAT and CDR2 FQNNGV. This CDR3 has 19 amino acids.